These T cell receptor beta chains were read from a single sample in a study of cytomegalovirus exposure and HLA in healthy donors. TCRdb's copy holds only in-frame clones and misses some; the assay was immunoSEQ multiplex PCR. The table includes 120,000 to 150,000 clones, roughly 80% detected once. The sequenced material came from PBMCs. The receptors were sampled from a woman aged 30 to 39 in good health and CMV-seronegative. CDR3s include the opening cysteine and the closing phenylalanine or tryptophan. Size tells how often a clone was seen (once, few, many) or the class of an expanded clone, and some rows leave it out.

V,size,CDR3
TRBV7-9,few,CASSPGLRYNEQFF
TRBV5-1,NA,CASSRNRGREEKLFF
TRBV6-1,NA,CASSPGQSMETQYF
TRBV2,NA,CASSSEETQYF
TRBV5-6,NA,CASSFGTTYNNEQFF
TRBV28,NA,CASSRTGGGEKLFF
TRBV2,once,CASSELRTSTDTQYF
TRBV5-4,NA,CASSFSGGLAKNIQYF
TRBV9,NA,CASSWTGAGELFF
TRBV6-1,NA,CASRNTGGGRAIHF
TRBV10-3,once,CAISALPADTEAFF
TRBV18,NA,CASSSGTGVLWTEAFF
TRBV19,NA,CASRGPYEQYF
TRBV5-1,few,CASSLGPGTGLSYEQYF
TRBV18,NA,CASSLGDREGQPQHF
TRBV10-1,NA,CASSGGLAVDTQYF
TRBV11-2,NA,CASSIDRGETDTQYF
TRBV9,NA,CASSPGTSGGLGTGELFF
TRBV7-6,NA,CASSLQGSEKLFF
TRBV5-1,NA,CASSLDRRGRVGRATYEQFF
TRBV18,NA,CASSVQGGTEAFF
TRBV6-1,NA,CASSENPSGFSNQPQHF
TRBV2,few,CASSVETGDIEQYF
TRBV29-1,NA,CSVTGGDEKLFF
TRBV7-3,NA,CASSLMAGGNTGELFF
TRBV27,NA,CASRPRGQPIYEQYF
TRBV28,NA,CASSRSLAPTDTQYF
TRBV7-2,NA,CASSADSGGATGELFF
TRBV7-6,few,CASSLAGPGQGGYNEQFF
TRBV5-1,NA,CASSWLGGTGITDTQYF
TRBV6-4,NA,CASSVTGGGEQFF
TRBV10-3,NA,CAINGGGSGGYTF
TRBV15,NA,CATSRVRQSAYNEQFF
TRBV7-8,NA,CASSHVRLAAHNEQFF